This T cell receptor (beta chain) was captured in a study of blood T cell repertoires in COVID-19. Study overall: Sample material is recorded as cDNA or gDNA derived from T cells, B-cell-depleted T cells, or PBMCs.

Germline V lookup: CDR1 SNHLY, CDR2 FYNNEI. V shed 7 bases and J 1 base; nucleotides not matched to a gene: 7. The CDR3 loop spans 15 amino acids. Measured with immunoSEQ multiplex PCR; TCRdb has only the in-frame clones, and not every one. The table records about 160,000 clones, approximately 85% of them present only once. Patients at the Seattle site were enrolled during active infection and followed longitudinally. Sequences were obtained from peripheral blood. The sequence was obtained from an elderly man with COVID-19, enrolled during active disease. The V call is TRBV2, the J call TRBJ2-4; 7 nucleotides line up with TRBD2. In DNA, the CDR3 is TGTGCCAGCAACCACGGGGGGATTGCCAAAAACATTCAGTACTTC. Translating it yields CASNHGGIAKNIQYF.